Here is one T cell receptor beta chain with its context. PCR used 60 Vbeta primers and 13 Jbeta primers. Sequencing used immunoSEQ multiplex PCR; TCRdb keeps in-frame clones, though not all of them. The table includes about 270,000 clones, under 80% detected once. Deletions cut 1 base from V and 8 bases from J, with 6 bases between. CDR1 SGHKS and CDR2 YYEKEE come from the germline V gene (reference sequence). The CDR3 is made up of 11 amino acids. This sample is part of a study of cytomegalovirus exposure and HLA in healthy donors. Source material: PBMCs. This chain links TRBV5-5 with TRBJ1-1; D unclear. The TCR sequence derives from a female donor in good health and CMV-seronegative. The CDR3, as DNA: TGTGCCAGCAGCTTGATTTCAGAAGCTTTCTTT. This codes for CASSLISEAFF.